This T cell receptor beta chain stems from a study of blood T cell repertoires in COVID-19. Whole-study context: Sources were T cells, B-cell-depleted T cells, or PBMCs; the material itself was cDNA or gDNA.

The germline V and J ends were trimmed by 4 bases and 7 bases, with 18 bases remaining between them. The CDR3 is 16 residues long. Germline CDR1 reads KGHDR; CDR2 reads SFDVKD. Original analysis: Amplification of reference gene primers was used by the study to estimate nucleated cell counts. Assay used: immunoSEQ multiplex PCR; TCRdb lists only in-frame clones, some missing. V and J calls and clone size are those listed in that table; D and trimming were worked out from the DNA. In the table there are roughly 120,000 clones, 84% of which are singletons. This clone was counted only a few times. The chain employs TRBV24-1 and TRBJ2-2; D unclear. The TCR was taken from a woman between 55 and 75 years old with acute or convalescent COVID-19. Source material: peripheral blood. CDR3 in amino acids: CATSDPVVVPGGELFF. The CDR3 DNA reads as TGTGCCACCAGTGACCCCGTGGTTGTACCGGGCGGGGAGCTGTTTTTT.